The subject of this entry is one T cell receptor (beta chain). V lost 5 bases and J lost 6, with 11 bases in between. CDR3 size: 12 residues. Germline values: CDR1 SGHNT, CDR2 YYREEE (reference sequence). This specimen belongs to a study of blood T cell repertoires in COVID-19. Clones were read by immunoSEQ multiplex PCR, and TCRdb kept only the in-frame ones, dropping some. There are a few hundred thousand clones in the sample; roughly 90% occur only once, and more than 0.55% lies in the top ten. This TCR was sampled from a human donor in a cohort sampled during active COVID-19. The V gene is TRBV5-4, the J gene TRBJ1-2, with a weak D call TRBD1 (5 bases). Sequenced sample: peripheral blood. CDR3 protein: CASSRGGDGYTF. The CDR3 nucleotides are TGTGCCAGCAGTCGCGGGGGGGATGGCTACACCTTC.